This T cell receptor beta chain was recorded in a study of a mutant IDH1 vaccine in newly diagnosed glioma. Looking at the study overall: Commencement of vaccination occurred 4-6 weeks following radiotherapy alone, or concurrently with temozolomide cycles. Treated patients, around 60% male and about 38% female, averaged about 40 years of age.

Libraries were prepared by immunoSEQ multiplex PCR; TCRdb keeps only in-frame clonotypes and omits some of them. The sample shows around 20,000 clones, roughly 86% of them seen only once. In the case of this clone: Its target is unknown.

Time point meaning: week 11, during vaccination. The content of each vaccine dose was 300 ug of mutant IDH1 20-mer peptide, and topical imiquimod accompanied it. Newly diagnosed WHO grade 3 or 4 IDH1-mutant, ATRX-lost astrocytomas were identified in the donors. Germline assignment: CDR1 SGHDT and CDR2 YYEEEE. Trimming at V came to 4 bases and at J to 7 bases, leaving 18 bases not matched to a gene. The CDR3 has 17 amino acids. Sequenced material: PBMCs, taken from a glioma patient whose treatment included an IDH1 peptide vaccine. This clonotype was obtained from a woman in her forties with glioma. The V and J genes are TRBV5-6 and TRBJ2-5, with 8 bases fitting TRBD2. CDR3 coding DNA: TGTGCCAGCAGCCCCCCCCGCAGCGGGGGCCCCGGAGGGACCCAGTACTTC. Amino acid sequence: CASSPPRSGGPGGTQYF. Based on the CDR3 plus reference TRBV5-6 and TRBJ2-5, the full variable domain is DAGVTQSPTHLIKTRGQQVTLRCSPKSGHDTVSWYQQALGQGPQFIFQYYEEEERQRGNFPDRFSGHQFPNYSSELNVNALLLGDSALYLCASSPPRSGGPGGTQYFGPGTRLLVL.